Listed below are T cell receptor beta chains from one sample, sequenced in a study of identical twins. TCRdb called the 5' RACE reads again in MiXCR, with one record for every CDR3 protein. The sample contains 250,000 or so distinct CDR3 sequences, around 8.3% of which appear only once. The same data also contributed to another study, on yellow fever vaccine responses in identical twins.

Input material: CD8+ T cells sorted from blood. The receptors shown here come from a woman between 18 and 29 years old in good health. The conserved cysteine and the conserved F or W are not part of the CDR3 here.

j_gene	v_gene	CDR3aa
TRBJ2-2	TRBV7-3	ASGTTGAGELF
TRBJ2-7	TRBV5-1	ASRPDGTGDYEQY
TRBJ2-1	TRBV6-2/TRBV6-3	ASSYSGLAGGSYNEQF
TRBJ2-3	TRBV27	ASSWGVFTDTQY
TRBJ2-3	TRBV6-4	ASSTGGRTTDTQY
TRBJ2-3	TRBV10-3	AISDRQGPFGADTQY
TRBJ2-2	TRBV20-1	SARDAVGQANTGELF
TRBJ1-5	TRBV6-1	ASSPAPLEINQPQH
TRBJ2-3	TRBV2	ASSFDRDRVEDTQY
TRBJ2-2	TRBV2	ASWIGGFLVNTGELF
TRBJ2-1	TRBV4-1	ASSLEGGLNEQF
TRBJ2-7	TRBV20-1	SARDWQGQGESYEQY
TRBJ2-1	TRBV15	ATSREEGGPRNEQF
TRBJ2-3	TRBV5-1	ASSHDRVSY
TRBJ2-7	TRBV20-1	SASAATGNHEQY
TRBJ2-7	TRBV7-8	ASSLTQAYEQY
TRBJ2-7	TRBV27	ASSPGRFYEQY
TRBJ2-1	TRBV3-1	ASSRAGTGEVWNEQF
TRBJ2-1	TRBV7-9	ASSLLPGFNEQF
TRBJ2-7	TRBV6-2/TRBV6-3	ASSYQVSSYEQY
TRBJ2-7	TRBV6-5	ASSWAGASYEQY
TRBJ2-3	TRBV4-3	ASSQEPYRDYTDTQY